This TCR beta chain was identified in a study of shared clonotypes between healthy human individuals. Study background: Each donor contributed plates that comprised three CD4 naive, three CD4 memory, two CD8 naive and one CD8 memory. Study results and limitations: Memory subsets generally showed lower estimated richness than naive subsets.

Clones were read by immunoSEQ multiplex PCR, and TCRdb kept only the in-frame ones, dropping some. The table lists nearly 2 million clones, approximately 94% of them singletons. The CDR3 consists of 11 residues. Germline V CDR1 and CDR2: SGDLS, YYNGEE. Trimming removed 0 bases from V and 10 bases from J, with 4 bases in between. Terminally differentiated effector memory CD45RA+ cells were excluded by CCR7 positive selection of CD45RO-negative cells. For this clone: Antigen: not known. This specimen includes other DNA sequences encoding the same CDR3.

V usage is TRBV9 and J usage is TRBJ2-2; D gene unclear. The sequencing sample was made of naive CD8+ T cells sorted from blood. The TCR was taken from a man aged 18-30 years in good health. CDR3 coding DNA: TGTGCCAGCAGCGTAGGGACGGAGCTGTTTTTT. The encoded protein is CASSVGTELFF.